This T cell receptor beta chain was documented in a study of blood T cell repertoires in COVID-19. The wider study: In each case, the material was cDNA or gDNA derived from T cells, B-cell-depleted T cells, or PBMCs.

Seattle's cohort entered during active infection and was followed longitudinally. The CDR3 extends over 14 amino acids. Trimming took off 2 bases at V and 7 bases at J, with 16 bases between the two ends. Germline CDR1 reads SGHRS; CDR2 reads YFSETQ. Assay used: immunoSEQ multiplex PCR; TCRdb lists only in-frame clones, some missing. This sample yields more than 350,000 clones, of which around 90% are seen a single time; 3% belongs to the top ten. The V call is TRBV5-1, the J call TRBJ2-7; possible D gene TRBD1, 5 bases. This sequence originates from a woman between 25 and 40 years old with COVID-19, enrolled during active disease. Sequenced: peripheral blood. The CDR3 reads CASSFETPGLEQYF. The CDR3 nucleotides are TGCGCCAGCAGCTTTGAAACCCCAGGGCTTGAGCAGTACTTC.